This TCR beta chain derives from a study of OX40 agonist ivuxolimab in advanced cancers. Regarding the study as a whole: CD4+ T cells averaged fewer expanded clones than CD8+ T cells. Circulating CD4+ and CD8+ T cells showed clonal expansion by week 6 at 0.1 to 3.0 mg/kg.

Note on this clone: Antigen specificity is unknown.

The V gene lost 5 bases and the J gene lost 0 bases, with 11 bases spanning the gap. The CDR3 is 14 residues long. The germline V gene has CDR1 LNHDA and CDR2 SQIVND (reference sequence). Some clones are missing from TCRdb's copy, which holds only in-frame ones; the method was immunoSEQ multiplex PCR. The sample lists 20,000 to 25,000 clones, approximately 90% occurring once. The source material was CD4+ or CD8+ T cells sorted from blood, sampled in a trial of the OX40 agonist ivuxolimab. The chain couples TRBV19 to TRBJ2-7, with D maybe TRBD1 (5 bases). This TCR came from an adult with an advanced solid tumor such as melanoma, head and neck, liver or kidney cancer. The CDR3 DNA reads as TGTGCCAGTAGTCTCCAGGGATCCTCCTACGAGCAGTACTTC. Translating it yields CASSLQGSSYEQYF.